Below, 6 T cell receptor beta chains from the same sample are listed, as sequenced in a study of spatial heterogeneity in lung cancer. TCRdb used MiXCR to reprocess the 5' RACE reads, holding one entry per CDR3 protein. The sample lists fewer than 4,500 distinct CDR3 sequences, roughly 10% occurring once. Time point meaning: sample taken at primary tumor resection. The sequences come from normal lung tissue next to the tumor, collected at surgery. Receptor source: a female donor with early-stage non-small cell lung cancer.

The chain links TRBV29-1 to TRBJ2-2; the D is unclear. The CDR3 covers 11 residues. Per germline, CDR1 SQVTM and CDR2 ANQGSEA. V lost 5 bases, J lost 6 bases, and 7 bases lay in between. As DNA, the CDR3 is TGCAGCGTTAAGTGGGCCGGGGAGCTGTTTTTT. Amino acid sequence: CSVKWAGELFF.

The sample holds many counts of this clonotype. The chain couples TRBV7-9 to TRBJ1-5; D is possibly TRBD1 (5 bases). The germline V gene encodes CDR1 SEHNR and CDR2 FQNEAQ (reference sequence). This CDR3 comprises 17 residues. Trimming shortened V by 0 bases and J by 0 bases, and 12 bases separated the two germline ends. The CDR3 region has the DNA TGTGCCAGCAGCTTAGCGCTGGGGGGGACTAGCAATCAGCCCCAGCATTTT. Translating it yields CASSLALGGTSNQPQHF.

Only a few counts were recorded for this clonotype. The chain joins TRBV15 to TRBJ2-5, with a tentative D call TRBD2 (5 bases). The germline V and J ends were trimmed by 3 bases and 5 bases, with 10 bases remaining between them. The CDR3 runs to 13 residues. In germline, CDR1 is LNHNV, CDR2 YYDKDF (reference sequence). CDR3 protein: CATSRGVSETQYF. Written as DNA, the CDR3 is TGTGCCACCAGCAGGGGAGTATCGGAGACCCAGTACTTC.

Sample share makes this clonotype medium-sized. The chain combines TRBV5-8 with TRBJ1-2; D remains ambiguous. V shed 0 bases and J shed 5 bases, with 11 bases lying between them. This CDR3 is 14 amino acids long. From germline, CDR1 is SGHTS and CDR2 YDEGEE. The DNA for the CDR3 is TGTGCCAGCAGCTTGGACAGCTTGTCGTATGGCTACACCTTC. Amino acids: CASSLDSLSYGYTF.

This clonotype has just a few counts. The chain recombines TRBV2 with TRBJ2-5; D unresolved. Trimming removed 5 bases from V and 5 bases from J, with 9 bases in between. CDR1 is SNHLY, CDR2 FYNNEI, per germline. The CDR3 is 12 amino acids. Here the CDR3 reads CASSWDRETQYF. The CDR3 bases are TGTGCCAGCAGTTGGGATCGGGAGACCCAGTACTTC.

This clonotype has ten or more counts. The chain joins TRBV4-2 to TRBJ2-7, with 9 bases lining up with TRBD1. With V trimmed by 1 base and J by 2 bases, 9 bases remained unmatched. Germline CDR1 reads LGHNA; CDR2 reads YNFKEQ. This CDR3 contains 17 residues. This chain's CDR3 is CASSQVSSGQGTYEQYF. The CDR3 DNA reads as TGTGCCAGCAGCCAAGTTAGCTCGGGACAGGGAACCTACGAGCAGTACTTC.